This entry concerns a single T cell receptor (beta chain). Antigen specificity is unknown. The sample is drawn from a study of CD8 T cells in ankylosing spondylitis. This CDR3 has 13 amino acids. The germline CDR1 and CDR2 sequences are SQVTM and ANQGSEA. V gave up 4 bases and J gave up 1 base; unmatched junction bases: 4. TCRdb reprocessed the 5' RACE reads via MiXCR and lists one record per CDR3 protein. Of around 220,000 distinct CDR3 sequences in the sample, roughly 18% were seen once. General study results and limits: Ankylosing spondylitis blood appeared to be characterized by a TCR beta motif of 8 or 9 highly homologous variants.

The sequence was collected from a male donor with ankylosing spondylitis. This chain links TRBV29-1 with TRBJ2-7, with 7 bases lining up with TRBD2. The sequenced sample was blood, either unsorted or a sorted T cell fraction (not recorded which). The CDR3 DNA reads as TGCAGCGTTGTCCCTAGCGGATCCTACGAGCAGTACTTC. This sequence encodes CSVVPSGSYEQYF.